A selection of T cell receptor beta chains follows, all from one sample in a study of response to subunit inactivated influenza vaccine. Each CDR3 protein is one row after TCRdb ran MiXCR on the RT-PCR reads. Here the sample spans more than 400,000 distinct CDR3 sequences, approximately 7.3% being singletons. The sample consisted of PBMCs from blood, taken about 24 months after vaccination. These receptors originate from a man between 45 and 75 years old who received an inactivated influenza vaccine. The CDR3 runs from the conserved cysteine through the conserved F or W. A D gene is named only where the DNA matches it firmly.

>TRBV28|-|TRBJ2-2
CASRKSTGNTGELFF
>TRBV7-6|-|TRBJ2-7
CASSFTESAYEQYF
>TRBV20-1|-|TRBJ1-1
CSAKKMGDTEAFF
>TRBV3-1|-|TRBJ2-5
CASSRGRETQYF
>TRBV6-4|-|TRBJ1-5
CASSQGYNQPQHF
>TRBV28|-|TRBJ2-5
CASSPSEETQYF
>TRBV3-1|-|TRBJ1-2
CASSPRDIPFGYTF
>TRBV5-1|TRBD2|TRBJ2-1
CASSIRTSHEQFF
>TRBV13|TRBD2|TRBJ2-3
CASSIAGAPDTQYF
>TRBV7-8|-|TRBJ1-4
CASSTFWRRNEKLFF
>TRBV29-1|-|TRBJ1-1
CSVARGNTEAFF
>TRBV11-2|-|TRBJ1-2
CASSLESRSIYGYTF
>TRBV20-1|TRBD1|TRBJ1-5
CSARVGTGINQPQHF
>TRBV11-2|-|TRBJ1-2
CASSHLRDYGYTF
>TRBV30|TRBD2|TRBJ2-3
CAWSATSGTDTQYF
>TRBV20-1|TRBD2|TRBJ2-7
CSATNSNSGRDWEQYF
>TRBV5-1|-|TRBJ2-6
CASSPPDVSGANVLTF
>TRBV29-1|-|TRBJ2-1
CSVDRGTWNEQFF
>TRBV3-1|TRBD1|TRBJ2-3
CASSQGQFLGTQYF
>TRBV20-1|TRBD1|TRBJ2-3
CSATTGGWTDTQYF
>TRBV10-2|-|TRBJ1-6
CASSDQLGLSSYNSPLHF
>TRBV6-5|-|TRBJ2-3
CASSYEWGGLADTQYF
>TRBV4-3|TRBD2|TRBJ2-5
CASSQGSGGQQRQYF
>TRBV27|-|TRBJ2-1
CASSLLGVAEQFF
>TRBV9|-|TRBJ1-3
CASSEGGYTIYF
>TRBV5-1|TRBD1|TRBJ1-4
CASSLVPSGTGGTNEKLFF